This TCR beta chain emerged from a study of blood T cells in healthy people across ages. Together with a sample-barcoded 5' primer, a J-beta primer mix was included in a second PCR lasting about 7 to 11 cycles. Every cDNA molecule bore a tag from a template-switch adaptor containing 12 random nucleotides. All samples yielded 2.5 million or more CDR3-containing paired-end reads. MiXCR, run by TCRdb on the 5' RACE reads, gives a single entry per CDR3 protein. The sample includes about 1,500,000 distinct CDR3 sequences, around two fifths of them seen just once. Per sample, no less than 6 micrograms of total RNA were extracted. CDR1 is MNHEY and CDR2 is SMNVEV in the germline V gene (reference sequence). CDR3 length: 13 amino acids. V lost 4 bases, J lost 10 bases, and 7 bases stayed unmatched.

This TCR derives from a woman aged 18-29 years in good health. The material sequenced was blood. This rearrangement joins TRBV27 to TRBJ1-1; 9 nucleotides match TRBD1. The CDR3, as DNA: TGTGCCAGCAGTTGGGGGACAGGGCTGGGAGCTTTCTTT. Amino acids: CASSWGTGLGAFF.